This T cell receptor beta chain was captured in a study of cytomegalovirus exposure and HLA in healthy donors. Study as a whole: From about 180 million T cells, an earlier analysis saw 90 million to 130 million unique TCR beta sequences. Overall study results and limits: Most TCR beta V segments were productive about 87% or about 30% of the time in an earlier analysis.

Germline V gene data show CDR1 as SGDLS and CDR2 as YYNGEE. The germline V and J ends were trimmed by 0 bases and 6 bases, with 8 bases remaining between them. The CDR3 is made up of 13 amino acids. PCR used 60 Vbeta primers and 13 Jbeta primers. Using immunoSEQ multiplex PCR, the repertoire was profiled, and TCRdb retains in-frame clones only, with some absent. The profile shows under 300,000 clones, roughly four fifths of them singletons. A note on this clone: The antigen is undetermined.

This chain uses TRBV9 with TRBJ2-3, with a weak D call TRBD1 (6 bases). This sequence was found in a woman in her 40s in good health and CMV-seropositive. The sample was PBMCs. CDR3 nucleotides: TGTGCCAGCAGCGTAGCTAGGGGGGATACGCAGTATTTT. Protein product: CASSVARGDTQYF.